This T cell receptor (beta chain) was captured by sequencing in a study of T cell responses to AZD1222 COVID-19 vaccine. General study results and limits: All repertoire sampling was performed exclusively after the peak T cell response. Across spike, vaccine-associated CD4 TCRs were found, dominant at 160-218 and 743-854.

Germline CDR1 reads KGHSH; CDR2 reads LQKENI. V trimming: 5 bases; J trimming: 3 bases; junction bases outside the gene matches: 4. The CDR3 is 13 residues long. This table comes from immunoSEQ multiplex PCR, and its TCRdb copy is limited to in-frame clones, with some not included. The sample lists some 96,000 clones, about 88% seen once, with 1.8% in the top ten. Note on this clone: The antigen remains undetermined.

The chain recombines TRBV18 with TRBJ2-7, with 7 nucleotides matching TRBD1. The sequence came from an adult in good health. The source material was peripheral blood, sampled on day 0 of AZD1222 vaccination. The CDR3 loop reads CASSDQGDYEQYF. CDR3 bases: TGTGCCAGCTCAGACCAGGGGGACTACGAGCAGTACTTC.